The 3 T cell receptor beta chains reported below all come from one sample, sequenced in a study of control samples from healthy donors and cancer patients. TCRdb's copy holds only in-frame clones and misses some; the assay was immunoSEQ multiplex PCR. Of some 77,000 clones listed, roughly 89% are singletons. The sequenced material came from blood. Receptors were obtained from a woman aged 60 to 75 in good health.

By share, this clone ranks as medium-sized (0.01 to 0.1%). This chain links TRBV19 with TRBJ1-6, with D perhaps matching TRBD1 (6 bases). This CDR3 has 15 amino acids. Germline-derived CDR1 and CDR2 are LNHDA and SQIVND (reference sequence). Trimming took off 4 bases at V and 7 bases at J, with 14 bases between the two ends. CDR3 coding DNA: TGTGCCAGTAGTACTCACAGGGACGCCAATTCACCCCTCCACTTT. It translates to CASSTHRDANSPLHF.

V usage is TRBV25-1 and J usage is TRBJ2-5; TRBD1 matches at 8 bases. In germline, CDR1 is MGHDK, CDR2 SYGVNS. The CDR3 covers 14 residues. After removal of 4 bases from V and 1 base from J, the junction contained 2 bases not matched to a gene. This CDR3 is CASSVTGGQETQYF. In DNA, the CDR3 is TGTGCCAGCAGTGTAACAGGGGGCCAAGAGACCCAGTACTTC.

The CDR3 reads CASSPGRTLNQPQHF. The CDR3 nucleotides read TGTGCCAGCAGCCCTGGACGGACCCTCAATCAGCCCCAGCATTTT. This chain joins TRBV7-2 and TRBJ1-5; D is uncertain. Per germline, CDR1 SGHTA and CDR2 FQGNSA. V was shortened by 5 bases and J by 3 bases, with 14 bases between the two germline ends. This CDR3 comprises 15 residues.